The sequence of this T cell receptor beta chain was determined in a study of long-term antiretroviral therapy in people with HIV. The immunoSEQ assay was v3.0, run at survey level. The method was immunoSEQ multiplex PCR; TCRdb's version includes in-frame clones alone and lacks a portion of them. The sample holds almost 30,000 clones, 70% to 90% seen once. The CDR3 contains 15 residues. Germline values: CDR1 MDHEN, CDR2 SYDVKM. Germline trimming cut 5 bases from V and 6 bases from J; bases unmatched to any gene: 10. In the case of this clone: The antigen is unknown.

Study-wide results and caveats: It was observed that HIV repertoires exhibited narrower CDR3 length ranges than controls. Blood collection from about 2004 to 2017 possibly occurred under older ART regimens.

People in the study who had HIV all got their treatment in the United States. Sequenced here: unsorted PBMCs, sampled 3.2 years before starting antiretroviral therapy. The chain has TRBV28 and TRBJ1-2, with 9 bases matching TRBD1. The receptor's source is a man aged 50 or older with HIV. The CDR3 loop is CASSLGLQGAHGYTF. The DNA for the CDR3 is TGTGCCAGCAGTCTCGGGCTACAGGGGGCGCATGGCTACACCTTC.